Below, 2 T cell receptor beta chains from the same sample are listed, as sequenced in a study of T-cell reconstitution after alpha-beta-depleted transplantation in children. TCRbeta library construction was performed incorporating unique molecular identifiers. One entry per CDR3 protein results from TCRdb running MiXCR on the PCR reads. The sample carries about 1,000,000 distinct CDR3 sequences, roughly 29% recorded once. The sequencing here drew on PBMCs, mostly from graft donor cells, taken 360 days after TCRalphabeta/CD19-depleted stem cell transplant. These TCRs come from a boy in the first two years of life who had a stem cell transplant for SCID, so the T cells may come from the graft donor.

This clonotype was counted only a few times. The rearrangement joins TRBV5-5 to TRBJ2-1, with a tentative D call TRBD2 (5 bases). Germline CDR1 and CDR2: SGHKS and YYEKEE (reference sequence). The V gene lost 6 bases and the J gene lost 9 bases, with 19 bases spanning the gap. CDR3 length equals 14 residues. Written as DNA, the CDR3 is TGTGCCAGCACCCCGGTTCCGGGGATTAGTGAGCAGTTCTTC. It encodes CASTPVPGISEQFF.

This clonotype was picked up a small number of times. The chain recombines TRBV19 with TRBJ2-7, with 9 bases lining up with TRBD1. Germline lookup yields CDR1 LNHDA and CDR2 SQIVND (reference sequence). Trimming at V came to 6 bases and at J to 4 bases, leaving 7 bases not matched to a gene. This CDR3 contains 14 residues. The CDR3 reads CASRTTGGVYEQYF. CDR3 in DNA: TGTGCCAGTAGGACGACAGGGGGAGTTTACGAGCAGTACTTC.